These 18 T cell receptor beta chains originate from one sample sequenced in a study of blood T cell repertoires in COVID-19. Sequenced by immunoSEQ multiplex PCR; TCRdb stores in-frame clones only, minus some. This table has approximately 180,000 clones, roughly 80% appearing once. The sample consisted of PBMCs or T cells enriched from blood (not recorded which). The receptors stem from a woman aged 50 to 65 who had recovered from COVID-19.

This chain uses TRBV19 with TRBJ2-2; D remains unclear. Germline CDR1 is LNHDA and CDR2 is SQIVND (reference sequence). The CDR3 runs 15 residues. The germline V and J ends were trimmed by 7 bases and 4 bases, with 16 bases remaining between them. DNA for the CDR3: TGTGCCAGTACCAGATCAGGCCCAGGCACCGGGGAGCTGTTTTTT. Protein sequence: CASTRSGPGTGELFF.

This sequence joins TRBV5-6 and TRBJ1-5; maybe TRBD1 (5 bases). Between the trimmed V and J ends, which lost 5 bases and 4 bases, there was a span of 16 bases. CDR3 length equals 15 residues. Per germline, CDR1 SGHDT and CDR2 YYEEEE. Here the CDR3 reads CASSREGGGNQPQHF. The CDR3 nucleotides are TGTGCCAGCAGTCGGGAGGGCGGGGGTAATCAGCCCCAGCATTTT.

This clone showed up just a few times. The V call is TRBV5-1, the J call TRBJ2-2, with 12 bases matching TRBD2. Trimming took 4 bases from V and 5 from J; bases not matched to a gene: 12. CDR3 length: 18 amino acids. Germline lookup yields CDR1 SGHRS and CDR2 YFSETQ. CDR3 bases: TGCGCCAGCAGCCTCAGATCAGGACTAGCGGGAAGAACCGGGGAGCTGTTTTTT. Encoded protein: CASSLRSGLAGRTGELFF.

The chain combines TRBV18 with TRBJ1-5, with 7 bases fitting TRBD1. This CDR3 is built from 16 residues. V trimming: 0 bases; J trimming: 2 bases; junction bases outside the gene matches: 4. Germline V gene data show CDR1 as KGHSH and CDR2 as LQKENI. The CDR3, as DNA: TGTGCCAGCTCACCACCTAATGGACAGGGCAATCAGCCCCAGCATTTT. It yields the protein CASSPPNGQGNQPQHF.

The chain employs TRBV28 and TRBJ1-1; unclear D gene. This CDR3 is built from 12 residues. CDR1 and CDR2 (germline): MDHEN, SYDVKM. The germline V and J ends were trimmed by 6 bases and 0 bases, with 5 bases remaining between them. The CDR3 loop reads CASRVVNTEAFF. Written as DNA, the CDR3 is TGTGCCAGCAGAGTAGTGAACACTGAAGCTTTCTTT. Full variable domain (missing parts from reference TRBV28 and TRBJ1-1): DVKVTQSSRYLVKRTGEKVFLECVQDMDHENMFWYRQDPGLGLRLIYFSYDVKMKEKGDIPEGYSVSREKKERFSLILESASTNQTSMYLCASRVVNTEAFFGQGTRLTVV.

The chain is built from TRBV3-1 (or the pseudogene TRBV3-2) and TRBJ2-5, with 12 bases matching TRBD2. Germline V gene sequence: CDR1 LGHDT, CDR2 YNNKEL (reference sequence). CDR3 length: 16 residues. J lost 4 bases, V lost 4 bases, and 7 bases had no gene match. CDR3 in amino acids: CASSPTSGSVLETQYF. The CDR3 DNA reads TGTGCCAGCAGCCCGACTAGCGGGAGCGTCTTAGAGACCCAGTACTTC.

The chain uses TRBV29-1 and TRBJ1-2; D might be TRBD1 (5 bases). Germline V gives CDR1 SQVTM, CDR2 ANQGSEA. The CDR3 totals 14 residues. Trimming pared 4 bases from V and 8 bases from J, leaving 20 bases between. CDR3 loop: CSVGGALTGSGYTF. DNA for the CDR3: TGCAGCGTTGGAGGGGCACTTACCGGGAGCGGCTACACCTTC.

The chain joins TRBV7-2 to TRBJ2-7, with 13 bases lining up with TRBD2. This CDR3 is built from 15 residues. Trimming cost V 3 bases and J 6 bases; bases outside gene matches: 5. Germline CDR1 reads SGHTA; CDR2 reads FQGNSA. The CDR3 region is CASSFGLAGAFEQYF. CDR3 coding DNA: TGTGCCAGCAGCTTTGGACTAGCGGGAGCATTCGAGCAGTACTTC. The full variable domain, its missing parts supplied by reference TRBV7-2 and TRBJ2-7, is GAGVSQSPSNKVTEKGKDVELRCDPISGHTALYWYRQSLGQGLEFLIYFQGNSAPDKSGLPSDRFSAERTGGSVSTLTIQRTQQEDSAVYLCASSFGLAGAFEQYFGPGTRLTVT.

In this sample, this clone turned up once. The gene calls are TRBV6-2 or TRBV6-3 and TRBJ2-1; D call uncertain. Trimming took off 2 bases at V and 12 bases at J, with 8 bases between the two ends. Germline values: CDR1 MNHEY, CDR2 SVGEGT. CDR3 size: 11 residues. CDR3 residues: CASSYKQAQFF. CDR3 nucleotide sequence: TGTGCCAGCAGTTACAAGCAAGCGCAGTTCTTC.

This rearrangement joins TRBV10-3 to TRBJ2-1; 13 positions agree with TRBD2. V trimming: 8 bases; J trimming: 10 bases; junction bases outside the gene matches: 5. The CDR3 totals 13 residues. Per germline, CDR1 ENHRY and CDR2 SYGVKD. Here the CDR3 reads CAIGTSGADEQFF. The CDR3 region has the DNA TGTGCCATCGGGACTAGCGGGGCGGACGAGCAGTTCTTC.

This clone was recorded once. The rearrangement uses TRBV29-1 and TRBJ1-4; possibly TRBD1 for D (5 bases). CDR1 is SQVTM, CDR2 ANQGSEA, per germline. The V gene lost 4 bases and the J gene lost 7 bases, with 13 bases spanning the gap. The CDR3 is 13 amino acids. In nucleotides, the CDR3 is TGCAGCGTTGCAGGGAGGATGGTTGAAAAACTGTTTTTT. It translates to CSVAGRMVEKLFF.

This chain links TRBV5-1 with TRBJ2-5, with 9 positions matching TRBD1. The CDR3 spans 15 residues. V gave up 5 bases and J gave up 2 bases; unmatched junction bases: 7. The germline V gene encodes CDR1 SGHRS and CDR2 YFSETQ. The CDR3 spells CASRYPGQGQETQYF. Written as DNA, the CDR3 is TGCGCCAGCAGATATCCGGGACAGGGACAAGAGACCCAGTACTTC.

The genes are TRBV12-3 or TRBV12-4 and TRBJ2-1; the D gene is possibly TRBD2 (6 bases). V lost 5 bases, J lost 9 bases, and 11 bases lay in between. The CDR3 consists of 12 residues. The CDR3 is CASSGGSSEQFF. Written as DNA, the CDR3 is TGTGCCAGCAGTGGGGGGTCCAGTGAGCAGTTCTTC.

The CDR3 DNA sequence: TGTGCCAGCAGTTTTGACAGGGATCTTAACACCATATATTTT. This sequence encodes CASSFDRDLNTIYF. The chain recombines TRBV6-5 with TRBJ1-3; 7 nucleotides align to TRBD1. The CDR3 spans 14 residues. The V gene's germline CDR1 is MNHEY and CDR2 SVGAGI. J gave up 7 bases and V 4 bases, and 7 bases lay outside the gene matches.

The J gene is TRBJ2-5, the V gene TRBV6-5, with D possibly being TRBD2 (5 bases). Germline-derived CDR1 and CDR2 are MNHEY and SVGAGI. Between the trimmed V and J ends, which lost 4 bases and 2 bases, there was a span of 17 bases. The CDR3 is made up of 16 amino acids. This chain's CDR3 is CASSFGPRGGQETQYF. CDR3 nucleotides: TGTGCCAGCAGTTTCGGACCCCGCGGCGGGCAAGAGACCCAGTACTTC.

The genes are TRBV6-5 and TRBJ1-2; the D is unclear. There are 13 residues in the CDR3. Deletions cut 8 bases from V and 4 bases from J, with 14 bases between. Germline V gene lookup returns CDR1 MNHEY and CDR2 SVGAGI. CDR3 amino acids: CASGEGTSYGYTF. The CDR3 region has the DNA TGTGCCAGCGGGGAGGGCACGTCCTATGGCTACACCTTC.

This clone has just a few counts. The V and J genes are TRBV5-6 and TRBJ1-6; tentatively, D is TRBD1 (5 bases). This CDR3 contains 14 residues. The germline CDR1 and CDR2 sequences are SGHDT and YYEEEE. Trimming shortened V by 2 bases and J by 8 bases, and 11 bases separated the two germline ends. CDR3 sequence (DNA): TGTGCCAGCAGCTTTGGGCAGGGCTATTCACCCCTCCACTTT. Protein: CASSFGQGYSPLHF.

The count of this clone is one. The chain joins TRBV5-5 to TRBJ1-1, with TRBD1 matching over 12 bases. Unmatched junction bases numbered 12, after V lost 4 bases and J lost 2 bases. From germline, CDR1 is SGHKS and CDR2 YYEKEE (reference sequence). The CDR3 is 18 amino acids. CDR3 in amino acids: CASSRGGTGGRFNTEAFF. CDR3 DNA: TGTGCCAGCAGCCGGGGAGGGACAGGGGGCAGATTTAACACTGAAGCTTTCTTT.